The rows below give T cell receptor beta chains drawn from one sample of a study of CD8 T cells in ankylosing spondylitis. TCRdb re-derived calls from the 5' RACE reads in MiXCR, one entry per CDR3 protein. The sample gives over 130,000 distinct CDR3 sequences, under 55% of which show up once; around 15% is in the top ten. Material: synovial fluid, either unsorted or a sorted T cell fraction (not recorded which). The receptors were gathered from a male donor with ankylosing spondylitis. Both conserved end residues are part of each CDR3. The D gene is left open where the match is weak. A clone size is listed for some rows: how often the clone was seen (once, few, many), or a class if it is expanded.

few	TRBD2	TRBJ2-3	TRBV4-3	TGCGCCAGCAGCCAAGATGTGGCGGGAGGGGCAGATACGCAGTATTTT	CASSQDVAGGADTQYF
NA	NA	TRBJ2-3	TRBV4-2	TGTGCCAGCAGCCAAGATTCAGCAGGGCCTAGCACAGATACGCAGTATTTT	CASSQDSAGPSTDTQYF
once	TRBD2	TRBJ2-7	TRBV30	TGTGCCTGGAGTTGGACTAGCGGGAGGAGGGCTGAGGAGCAGTACTTC	CAWSWTSGRRAEEQYF
many	NA	TRBJ2-7	TRBV5-1	TGCGCCAGCAGCTTATACAGTGCTCCCTACGAGCAGTACTTC	CASSLYSAPYEQYF
NA	NA	TRBJ2-7	TRBV12-3/TRBV12-4	TGTGCCAGCACCCTTTACGGGGCATGGGCGCAGTACTTC	CASTLYGAWAQYF
few	TRBD1	TRBJ1-2	TRBV4-2	TGTGCCAGCAGCCAAGTAGTTCCAGGGGGATCGAGGGACTATGGCTACACCTTC	CASSQVVPGGSRDYGYTF
NA	NA	TRBJ2-7	TRBV12-3/TRBV12-4	TGTGCCAGCAGTTTATTCCCCTGGACCGGAGAATACGAGCAGTACTTC	CASSLFPWTGEYEQYF
NA	NA	TRBJ1-1	TRBV12-3/TRBV12-4	TGTGCCAGCAGCACCGACCTAGCCTTTGAAGCTTTCTTT	CASSTDLAFEAFF
NA	NA	TRBJ2-4	TRBV10-3	TGTGCCATCAGTGAGTCGTCCAGGGCCAAAAACATTCAGTACTTC	CAISESSRAKNIQYF
NA	TRBD1	TRBJ2-1	TRBV7-9	TGTGCCAGCATCGACAGGGCCCCCCCCGATGAGCAGTTCTTC	CASIDRAPPDEQFF
few	NA	TRBJ2-1	TRBV7-9	TGTGCCAGCAGCCACCCCCTAGGCTCCTACAATGAGCAGTTCTTC	CASSHPLGSYNEQFF
NA	NA	TRBJ2-7	TRBV4-2	TGTGCCAGCAGCCGCCCAGGACTAAACCTCTACGAGCAGTACTTC	CASSRPGLNLYEQYF
NA	NA	TRBJ2-7	TRBV2	TGTGCCAGCGGGGATTACGAGCAGTACTTC	CASGDYEQYF
few	TRBD1	TRBJ2-5	TRBV12-3/TRBV12-4	TGTGCCAGCAGTCCGGACAGGGAAGAGACCCAGTACTTC	CASSPDREETQYF
few	NA	TRBJ1-3	TRBV12-3/TRBV12-4	TGTGCCAGCAGTCCGGGGACCGTGCCCTCTGGAAACACCATATATTTT	CASSPGTVPSGNTIYF
NA	TRBD2	TRBJ2-1	TRBV12-3/TRBV12-4	TGTGCCAGCAGTTTACTTCGGCTAGCGGCCCCTTACAATGAGCAGTTCTTC	CASSLLRLAAPYNEQFF
few	NA	TRBJ1-1	TRBV19	TGTGCCAGTAGTACAGGAATAATCACTGAAGCTTTCTTT	CASSTGIITEAFF
NA	TRBD2	TRBJ2-3	TRBV6-4	TGTGCCAGCAGTTTAGCGGGAAGCACAGATACGCAGTATTTT	CASSLAGSTDTQYF
NA	NA	TRBJ1-2	TRBV5-1	TGCGCCAGCAGCGGGGGTCCCAGGACCATACACTATGGCTACACCTTC	CASSGGPRTIHYGYTF
NA	NA	TRBJ2-7	TRBV2	TGTGCCAGCAGTTGGACCCAAAGGGAGCAGTACTTC	CASSWTQREQYF
NA	NA	TRBJ1-5	TRBV7-2	TGTGCCAGCAGCTTATCTGTGGGGTCTTGTCAGCCCCAGCATTTT	CASSLSVGSCQPQHF
few	NA	TRBJ2-1	TRBV27	TGTGCCAGCAGTTTAACGGGGTCCTACAATGAGCAGTTCTTC	CASSLTGSYNEQFF
few	NA	TRBJ2-1	TRBV5-1	TGCGCCAGCAGCTTGGGCATTCACTTCAATGAGCAGTTCTTC	CASSLGIHFNEQFF
few	NA	TRBJ2-1	TRBV5-1	TGCGCCAGCATCCAAGAGGATTACAATGAGCAGTTCTTC	CASIQEDYNEQFF
NA	NA	TRBJ2-7	TRBV3-1	TGTGCCAGCAGCCCTTGGACTGGCTACGAGCAGTACTTC	CASSPWTGYEQYF
once	NA	TRBJ2-7	TRBV4-1	TGCGCCAGCAGCCAAGGGCAACTAACCTCCTACGAGCAGTACTTC	CASSQGQLTSYEQYF
few	NA	TRBJ1-2	TRBV3-1	TGTGCCAGCAGCCAAGATGGGGGGCCCTATGGCTACACCTTC	CASSQDGGPYGYTF